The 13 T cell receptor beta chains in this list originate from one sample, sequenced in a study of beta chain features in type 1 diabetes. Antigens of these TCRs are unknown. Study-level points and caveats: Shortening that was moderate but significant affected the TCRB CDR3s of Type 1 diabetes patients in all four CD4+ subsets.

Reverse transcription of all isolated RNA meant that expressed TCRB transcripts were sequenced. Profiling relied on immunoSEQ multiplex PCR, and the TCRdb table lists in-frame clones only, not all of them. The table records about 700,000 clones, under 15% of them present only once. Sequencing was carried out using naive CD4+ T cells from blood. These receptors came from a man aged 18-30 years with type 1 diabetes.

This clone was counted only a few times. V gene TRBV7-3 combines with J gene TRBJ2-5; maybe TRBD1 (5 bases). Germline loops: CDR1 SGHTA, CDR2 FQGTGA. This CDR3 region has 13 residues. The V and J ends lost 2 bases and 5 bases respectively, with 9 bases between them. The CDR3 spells CASSLGDSETQYF. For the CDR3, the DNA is TGTGCCAGCAGCTTAGGAGACAGCGAGACCCAGTACTTC.

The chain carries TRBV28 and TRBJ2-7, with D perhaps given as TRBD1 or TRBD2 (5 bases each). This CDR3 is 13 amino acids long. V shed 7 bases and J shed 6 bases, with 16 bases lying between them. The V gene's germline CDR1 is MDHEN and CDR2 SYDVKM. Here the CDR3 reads CASTHLLGAEQYF. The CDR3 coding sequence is TGTGCCAGCACCCACTTACTAGGGGCCGAGCAGTACTTC.

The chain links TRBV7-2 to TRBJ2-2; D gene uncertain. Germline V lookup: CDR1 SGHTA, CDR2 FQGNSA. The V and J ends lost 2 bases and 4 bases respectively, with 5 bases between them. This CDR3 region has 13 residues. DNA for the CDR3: TGTGCCAGCAGCTTAACCAGCACCGGGGAGCTGTTTTTT. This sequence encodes CASSLTSTGELFF.

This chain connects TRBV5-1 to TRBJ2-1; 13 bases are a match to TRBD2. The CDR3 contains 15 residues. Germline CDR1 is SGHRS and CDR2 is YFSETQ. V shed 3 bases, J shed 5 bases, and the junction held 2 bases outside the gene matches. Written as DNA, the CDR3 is TGCGCCAGCAGCTCACTAGCGGGGGGGAACAATGAGCAGTTCTTC. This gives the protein CASSSLAGGNNEQFF.

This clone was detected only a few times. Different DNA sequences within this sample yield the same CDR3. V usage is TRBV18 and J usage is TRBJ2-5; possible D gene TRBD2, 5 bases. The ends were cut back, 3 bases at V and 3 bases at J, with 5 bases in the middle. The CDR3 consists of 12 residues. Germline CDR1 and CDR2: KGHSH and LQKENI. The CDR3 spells CASSPGEETQYF. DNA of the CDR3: TGTGCCAGCTCACCGGGAGAAGAGACCCAGTACTTC. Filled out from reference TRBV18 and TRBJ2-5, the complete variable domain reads NAGVMQNPRHLVRRRGQEARLRCSPMKGHSHVYWYRQLPEEGLKFMVYLQKENIIDESGMPKERFSAEFPKEGPSILRIQQVVRGDSAAYFCASSPGEETQYFGPGTRLLVL.

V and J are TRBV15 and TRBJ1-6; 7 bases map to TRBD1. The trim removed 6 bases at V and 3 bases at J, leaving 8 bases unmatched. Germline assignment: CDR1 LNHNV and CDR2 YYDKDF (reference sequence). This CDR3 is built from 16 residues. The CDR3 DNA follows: TGTGCCACCAGGCCGAACCGACAGGGCTATAATTCACCCCTCCACTTT. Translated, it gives CATRPNRQGYNSPLHF.

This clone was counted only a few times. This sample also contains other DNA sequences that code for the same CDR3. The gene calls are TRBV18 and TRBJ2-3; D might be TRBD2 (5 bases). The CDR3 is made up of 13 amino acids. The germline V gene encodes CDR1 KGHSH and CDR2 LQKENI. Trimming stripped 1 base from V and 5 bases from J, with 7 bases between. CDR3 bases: TGTGCCAGCTCACCACGCAGCGGAGATACGCAGTATTTT. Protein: CASSPRSGDTQYF.

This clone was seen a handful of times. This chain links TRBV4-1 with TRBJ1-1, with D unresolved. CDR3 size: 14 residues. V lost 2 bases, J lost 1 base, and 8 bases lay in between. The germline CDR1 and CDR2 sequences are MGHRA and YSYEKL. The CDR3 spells CASSQYAKNTEAFF. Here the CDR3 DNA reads TGCGCCAGCAGCCAATATGCCAAGAACACTGAAGCTTTCTTT.

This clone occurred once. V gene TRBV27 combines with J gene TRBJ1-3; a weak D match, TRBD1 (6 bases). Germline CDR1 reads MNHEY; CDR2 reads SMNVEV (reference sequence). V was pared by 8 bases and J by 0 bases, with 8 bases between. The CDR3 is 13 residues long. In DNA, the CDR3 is TGTGCCAGCGGGGACAACTCTGGAAACACCATATATTTT. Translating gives CASGDNSGNTIYF.

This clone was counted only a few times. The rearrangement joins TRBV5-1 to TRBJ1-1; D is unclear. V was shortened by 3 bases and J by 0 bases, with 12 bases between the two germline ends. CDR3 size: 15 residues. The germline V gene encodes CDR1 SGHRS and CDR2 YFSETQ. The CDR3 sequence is CASSSGGFMNTEAFF. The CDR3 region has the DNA TGCGCCAGCAGCTCGGGTGGTTTTATGAACACTGAAGCTTTCTTT.

DNA of the CDR3: TGTGCCAGCAGTGAAGGACAGGGCAACGAAAAACTGTTTTTT. It encodes CASSEGQGNEKLFF. The V gene is TRBV6-1, the J gene TRBJ1-4; 7 nucleotides match TRBD1. CDR3 length equals 14 residues. V trimming: 1 base; J trimming: 8 bases; junction bases outside the gene matches: 4. Per the germline V gene, CDR1 is MNHNS and CDR2 is SASEGT.

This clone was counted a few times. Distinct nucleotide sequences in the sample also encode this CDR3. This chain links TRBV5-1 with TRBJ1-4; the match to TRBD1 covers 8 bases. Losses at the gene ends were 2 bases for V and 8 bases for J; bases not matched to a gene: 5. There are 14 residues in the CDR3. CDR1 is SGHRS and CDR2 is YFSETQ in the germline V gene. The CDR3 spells CASSFGTGDEKLFF. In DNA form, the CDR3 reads TGCGCCAGCAGCTTTGGGACAGGAGACGAAAAACTGTTTTTT.

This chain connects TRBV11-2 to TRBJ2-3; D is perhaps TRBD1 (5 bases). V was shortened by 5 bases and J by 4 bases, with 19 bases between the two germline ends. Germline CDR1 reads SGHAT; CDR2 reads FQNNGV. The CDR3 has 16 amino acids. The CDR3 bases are TGTGCCAGCAGCCGCCCAAACAGGCTAGTTGCAGATACGCAGTATTTT. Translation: CASSRPNRLVADTQYF.